A single T cell receptor beta chain is shown here with its context. Its antigen is currently unknown. The sample is drawn from a study of shared clonotypes between healthy human individuals. Study-level findings and limits: Only blood underwent sampling, and tissue repertoires likely differ. Compared with clonotypes that all four donors shared, non-shared clonotypes had lower generation probabilities.

Every immunoSEQ plate was one replicate of a subset's evenly spread DNA. In the study's own analysis: ImmunoSEQ only sent back junction sequences with no quality scores, so filtering was done differently. Measured with immunoSEQ multiplex PCR; TCRdb has only the in-frame clones, and not every one. The V and J calls and clone size are taken from that table; D and trimming were inferred from the DNA. Of over 950,000 clones in the sample, around 77% were seen once. Between the trimmed V and J ends, which lost 1 base and 4 bases, there was a span of 19 bases. This CDR3 region has 17 residues. Germline CDR1 and CDR2: SGHAT and FQNNGV.

Material for sequencing was memory CD4+ T cells from PBMCs. The subset denotes: CD45RA-negative fraction. The clonotype originates from a man younger than 35 in good health. Some clones in this sample may be carry-over from other donors' samples. The chain uses TRBV11-2 and TRBJ1-1, with TRBD1 as a possible D gene (5 bases). Here the CDR3 reads CASSLGAGRRLITEAFF. Here the CDR3 DNA reads TGTGCCAGCAGCTTAGGGGCAGGGAGGCGCCTAATCACTGAAGCTTTCTTT.